These T cell receptor beta chains were read from a single sample in a study of T cell responses to AZD1222 COVID-19 vaccine. The method was immunoSEQ multiplex PCR; TCRdb's version includes in-frame clones alone and lacks a portion of them. The repertoire holds 100,000 to 150,000 clones, over 75% seen once, with 7.5% to 8% in the top ten. The sequenced sample was peripheral blood, obtained on day 0 of AZD1222 vaccination. The source is an adult in good health. Each CDR3 is given with its conserved first and last residue. Each record gives: D gene, clone size, V gene, CDR3 length, J gene, CDR3 protein, CDR3 DNA. The D gene is left open where the match is weak. Some rows have no size entry. The others give once, few or many, or a class for an expanded clone.

NA,NA,TRBV7-9,13,TRBJ2-5,CASSSRVIGTQYF,TGTGCCAGCAGCTCAAGGGTGATAGGGACCCAGTACTTC
NA,once,TRBV6-6,13,TRBJ2-7,CASRPPGIYEQYF,TGTGCCAGCAGGCCACCGGGAATCTACGAGCAGTACTTC
NA,NA,TRBV7-6,15,TRBJ2-7,CASSLAHTGTYEQYF,TGTGCCAGCAGCTTAGCCCATACAGGGACCTACGAGCAGTACTTC
NA,NA,TRBV27,16,TRBJ1-6,CASTGDIRSYNSPLHF,TGTGCCAGCACAGGGGACATTCGCTCCTATAATTCACCCCTCCACTTT
NA,NA,TRBV11-2,14,TRBJ2-7,CASSLGQGTGEQYF,TGTGCCAGCAGCTTAGGGCAGGGGACCGGGGAGCAGTACTTC
TRBD2,NA,TRBV7-3,15,TRBJ2-7,CASSLFSGGSYEQYF,TGTGCCAGCAGCTTATTTAGCGGGGGGTCTTACGAGCAGTACTTC
TRBD1,NA,TRBV6-1,17,TRBJ1-4,CASSEGQGFQGWEKLFF,TGTGCCAGCAGTGAGGGACAGGGTTTCCAGGGGTGGGAAAAACTGTTTTTT
NA,NA,TRBV4-1,16,TRBJ1-2,CASSQEGRGANYGYTF,TGCGCCAGCAGCCAAGAGGGCAGGGGAGCTAACTATGGCTACACCTTC
NA,NA,TRBV5-6,13,TRBJ2-7,CASSFGGTDEQYF,TGTGCCAGCAGCTTTGGGGGTACCGACGAGCAGTACTTC
NA,NA,TRBV7-2,12,TRBJ2-4,CASSFGGNIQYF,TGTGCCAGCAGCTTCGGGGGAAACATTCAGTACTTC
NA,NA,TRBV7-6,14,TRBJ1-6,CASSPRSENSPLHF,TGTGCCAGCAGCCCTAGGAGTGAAAATTCACCCCTCCACTTT
NA,NA,TRBV15,16,TRBJ2-7,CATSAYRDKSSYEQYF,TGTGCCACCAGCGCCTACCGGGACAAAAGCTCCTACGAGCAGTACTTC
TRBD1,NA,TRBV16,15,TRBJ1-6,CASSQWQGANSPLHF,TGTGCCAGCAGCCAATGGCAGGGGGCAAATTCACCCCTCCACTTT
NA,NA,TRBV6-5,15,TRBJ2-7,CASSSRDRVSYEQYF,TGTGCCAGCAGTAGCCGGGACCGAGTCTCCTACGAGCAGTACTTC
TRBD2,NA,TRBV9,16,TRBJ2-2,CASSATGTSISGELFF,TGTGCCAGCAGTGCGACCGGGACTAGCATCAGCGGGGAGCTGTTTTTT
NA,NA,TRBV27,15,TRBJ2-5,CASSLPSWARETQYF,TGTGCCAGCAGTCTACCTTCATGGGCGAGAGAGACCCAGTACTTC
TRBD2,once,TRBV24-1,12,TRBJ2-5,CATSGGEETQYF,TGTGCCACGAGCGGGGGGGAAGAGACCCAGTACTTC
TRBD1,NA,TRBV2,14,TRBJ1-2,CASNWGQGRGGYTF,TGTGCCAGCAACTGGGGACAGGGGAGAGGGGGCTACACCTTC
NA,NA,TRBV27,15,TRBJ1-5,CASSLHPNSNQPQHF,TGTGCCAGCAGTTTACACCCCAATAGCAATCAGCCCCAGCATTTT
NA,NA,TRBV11-2,11,TRBJ2-5,CASSLGETQYF,TGTGCCAGCAGCTTAGGAGAGACCCAGTACTTC
NA,NA,TRBV6-5,15,TRBJ2-2,CASCMSRGGTGELFF,TGTGCCAGCTGCATGTCTAGGGGTGGCACCGGGGAGCTGTTTTTT
TRBD2,NA,TRBV9,18,TRBJ2-2,CASSVGVSGGANTGELFF,TGTGCCAGCAGCGTAGGCGTTAGCGGGGGGGCCAACACCGGGGAGCTGTTTTTT
NA,NA,TRBV7-2,14,TRBJ2-2,CASSLGRNTGELFF,TGTGCCAGCAGCTTAGGGAGAAACACCGGGGAGCTGTTTTTT
NA,NA,TRBV27,15,TRBJ1-5,CASGVIPSSNQPQHF,TGTGCCAGCGGAGTAATTCCGTCTAGCAATCAGCCCCAGCATTTT
NA,NA,TRBV6-5,13,TRBJ2-7,CASHRAGTYEQYF,TGTGCCAGTCACAGGGCAGGGACCTACGAGCAGTACTTC
NA,NA,TRBV3-1/TRBV3-2,12,TRBJ2-7,CASSPTGYEQYF,TGTGCCAGCAGCCCGACAGGCTACGAGCAGTACTTC
NA,NA,TRBV7-8,15,TRBJ2-7,CASSLAGQDIYEQYF,TGTGCCAGCAGCTTAGCGGGACAAGATATCTACGAGCAGTACTTC
NA,NA,TRBV2,13,TRBJ1-2,CASSEDSFYGYTF,TGTGCCAGCAGTGAGGACAGCTTCTATGGCTACACCTTC
NA,NA,TRBV5-1,14,TRBJ2-7,CASSLSGSTYEQYF,TGCGCCAGCAGCTTGTCCGGGTCCACCTACGAGCAGTACTTC
NA,NA,TRBV4-1,14,TRBJ2-1,CASSQEVRRNEQFF,TGCGCCAGCAGCCAAGAGGTCCGGCGCAATGAGCAGTTCTTC
TRBD2,NA,TRBV18,16,TRBJ2-1,CASSPPTSGRANEQFF,TGTGCCAGCTCACCACCTACTAGCGGGAGGGCCAATGAGCAGTTCTTC
NA,NA,TRBV7-2,15,TRBJ1-1,CASSSPPGLNTEAFF,TGTGCCAGCAGCTCCCCCCCGGGTCTCAACACTGAAGCTTTCTTT
NA,NA,TRBV4-1,15,TRBJ1-5,CASSQDLGGSSPQHF,TGCGCCAGCAGCCAAGATTTAGGGGGAAGCTCGCCCCAGCATTTT
TRBD1,NA,TRBV30,12,TRBJ1-2,CADRGVNYGYTF,TGTGCCGACAGGGGGGTTAACTATGGCTACACCTTC
TRBD1,NA,TRBV28,14,TRBJ2-7,CASIPTGAKSKQYF,TGTGCCAGCATCCCGACAGGGGCCAAAAGCAAGCAGTACTTC
NA,NA,TRBV6-5,15,TRBJ1-1,CASARSGMLNTEAFF,TGTGCCAGCGCCCGGTCAGGGATGCTAAACACTGAAGCTTTCTTT
NA,NA,TRBV5-1,14,TRBJ2-1,CASSLASSYNEQFF,TGCGCCAGCAGCTTGGCCAGCTCCTACAATGAGCAGTTCTTC
NA,NA,TRBV20-1,13,TRBJ2-7,CSASLGFSYEQYF,TGCAGTGCTAGTTTAGGATTCTCCTACGAGCAGTACTTC
TRBD2,NA,TRBV7-9,15,TRBJ2-1,CASSGLLREGNEQFF,TGTGCCAGCAGCGGTCTTCTGCGGGAGGGGAATGAGCAGTTCTTC
NA,once,TRBV19,14,TRBJ2-5,CASSMRAPQETQYF,TGTGCCAGTAGTATGAGGGCCCCACAAGAGACCCAGTACTTC
NA,NA,TRBV5-5,13,TRBJ1-1,CASSFILNTEAFF,TGTGCCAGCAGCTTCATCTTGAACACTGAAGCTTTCTTT
TRBD2,NA,TRBV3-1/TRBV3-2,16,TRBJ2-1,CASSQGGSGDVNEQFF,TGTGCCAGCAGCCAAGGGGGCAGCGGGGATGTAAATGAGCAGTTCTTC